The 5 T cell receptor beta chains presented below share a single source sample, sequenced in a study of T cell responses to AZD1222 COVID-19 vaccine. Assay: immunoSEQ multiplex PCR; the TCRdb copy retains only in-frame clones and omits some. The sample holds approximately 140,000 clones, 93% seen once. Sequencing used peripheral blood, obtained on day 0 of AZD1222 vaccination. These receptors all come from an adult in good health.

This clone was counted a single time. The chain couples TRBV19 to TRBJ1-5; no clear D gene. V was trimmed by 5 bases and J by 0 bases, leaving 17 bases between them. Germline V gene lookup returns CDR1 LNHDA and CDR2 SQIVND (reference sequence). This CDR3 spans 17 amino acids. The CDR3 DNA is TGTGCCAGTAGTTCCAGAACAGACTCGGATAGCAATCAGCCCCAGCATTTT. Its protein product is CASSSRTDSDSNQPQHF.

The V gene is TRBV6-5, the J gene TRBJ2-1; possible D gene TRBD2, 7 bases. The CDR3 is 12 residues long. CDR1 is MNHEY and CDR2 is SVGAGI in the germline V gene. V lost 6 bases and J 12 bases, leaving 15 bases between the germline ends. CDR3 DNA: TGTGCCAGCAGGCAGCCGGGGGGCGGGCAGTTCTTC. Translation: CASRQPGGGQFF.

The CDR3 reads CASSRDRGGEKLFF. The CDR3 nucleotides are TGTGCCAGCTCACGCGACAGGGGGGGAGAAAAACTGTTTTTT. The chain uses TRBV18 and TRBJ1-4; 9 bases fit TRBD1. Germline V lookup: CDR1 KGHSH, CDR2 LQKENI. CDR3 length equals 14 residues. Trimming at V came to 4 bases and at J to 8 bases, leaving 5 bases not matched to a gene.

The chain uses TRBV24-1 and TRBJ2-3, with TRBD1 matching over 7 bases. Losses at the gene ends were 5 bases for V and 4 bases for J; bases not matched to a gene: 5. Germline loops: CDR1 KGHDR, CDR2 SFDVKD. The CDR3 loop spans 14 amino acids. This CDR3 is CATSGQGNADTQYF. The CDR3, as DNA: TGTGCCACCAGTGGACAGGGTAATGCAGATACGCAGTATTTT.

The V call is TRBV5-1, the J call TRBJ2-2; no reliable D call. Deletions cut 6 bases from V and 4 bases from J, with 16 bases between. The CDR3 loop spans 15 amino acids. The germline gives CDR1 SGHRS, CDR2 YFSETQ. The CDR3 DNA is TGCGCCAGCACCCGTATGGGCCCGGTCACCGGGGAGCTGTTTTTT. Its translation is CASTRMGPVTGELFF.